This note documents a single TCR beta chain sequence. The antigen remains unidentified. This sample stems from a study of cytomegalovirus exposure and HLA in healthy donors. Study outcomes and limitations: Per a later analysis, under 20,000 TCR beta sequences showed association with HLA alleles at 0.05 false discovery rate. The investigators catalogued 150 to 200 TCR beta chains as cytomegalovirus-associated. Later work showed greater clonal expansion in HLA-associated TCR beta chains than in equally common others.

This CDR3 contains 18 residues. Germline values: CDR1 SEHNR, CDR2 FQNEAQ (reference sequence). J was trimmed by 4 bases and V by 4 bases; bases with no gene match: 12. It was with 60 Vbeta and 13 Jbeta primers that the PCR ran. Generated by immunoSEQ multiplex PCR, the TCRdb table keeps only in-frame clones and is missing some. This sample contains fewer than 100,000 clones. J is TRBJ1-6 and V is TRBV7-9; 8 nucleotides agree with TRBD1. This receptor was identified in a man aged 50 or older in good health and CMV-seronegative. The sample consisted of PBMCs. The CDR3 spells CASSSGQDFPTYNSPLHF. The DNA of the CDR3 is TGTGCCAGCAGCTCGGGACAGGATTTTCCAACTTATAATTCACCCCTCCACTTT.